A selection of T cell receptor beta chains follows, all from one sample in a study of CD8 T cells in ankylosing spondylitis. In TCRdb, the 5' RACE reads were re-called with MiXCR into one record per CDR3 protein. This table holds 650,000 to 800,000 distinct CDR3 sequences, about 20% found once. The material sequenced was blood, either unsorted or a sorted T cell fraction (not recorded which). The receptors shown here come from a male donor with ankylosing spondylitis. The CDR3 runs from the conserved cysteine through the conserved F or W. D genes are given only for firm matches. Only part of the rows carry a size: once, few, many, or a class if the clone is expanded.

>NA|TRBJ2-7|TRBV28|many
TGTGCCAGCAGTTTTTCTAGCTTCTACGAGCAGTACTTC
CASSFSSFYEQYF
>TRBD2|TRBJ2-7|TRBV29-1|few
TGCAGCGTTGAGCTAGCGGGGGAATCCAGCTCCTACGAGCAGTACTTC
CSVELAGESSSYEQYF
>NA|TRBJ1-5|TRBV4-1|few
TGCGCCAGCAGCCAAGATCCTGGAGAAAATCAGCCCCAGCATTTT
CASSQDPGENQPQHF
>NA|TRBJ2-1|TRBV10-3|few
TGTGCCATCAGTAACGAGGGGTACAATGAGCAGTTCTTC
CAISNEGYNEQFF
>TRBD2|TRBJ2-5|TRBV6-7|NA
TGTGCCAGCTACATAATCGGCGGGGGGGAATTCTCAGATACCCAGTACTTC
CASYIIGGGEFSDTQYF
>NA|TRBJ2-7|TRBV29-1|NA
TGCAGCGTCATGACAGTGGTGGAGCAGTACTTC
CSVMTVVEQYF
>TRBD1|TRBJ2-5|TRBV12-3/TRBV12-4|NA
TGTGCCAGCAGTTTTTCCGGGACAGCCGAGACCCAGTACTTC
CASSFSGTAETQYF
>NA|TRBJ2-3|TRBV20-1|few
TGCAGTGCTGGAAAATGGCCCTCGAGCACAGATACGCAGTATTTT
CSAGKWPSSTDTQYF
>TRBD1|TRBJ1-4|TRBV18|many
TGTGCCAGCTCACCATCCCAGGGGGTGCCTAATGAAAAACTGTTTTTT
CASSPSQGVPNEKLFF
>NA|TRBJ2-1|TRBV20-1|NA
TGCAGCACTACTCCGATCGATTACAATGAGCAGTTCTTC
CSTTPIDYNEQFF
>NA|TRBJ1-2|TRBV6-1|few
TGTGCCAGCAGTGAAGGGGTGGACTATGGCTACACCTTC
CASSEGVDYGYTF
>TRBD1|TRBJ1-1|TRBV6-1|few
TGTGCCAGCAGAACCGGGACAGGGAACACTGAAGCTTTCTTT
CASRTGTGNTEAFF
>NA|TRBJ2-5|TRBV28|few
TGTGCCAGCAGGCCAGGGGCCAGGGAGACCCAGTACTTC
CASRPGARETQYF
>NA|TRBJ1-2|TRBV9|NA
TGTGCCAGCAGTTGGGGGGAGTCAAACTATGGCTACACCTTC
CASSWGESNYGYTF
>TRBD2|TRBJ2-7|TRBV7-3|NA
TGTGCCAGCAGCTTATATCCTAGCGGGACCCTCTACGAGCAGTACTTC
CASSLYPSGTLYEQYF
>NA|TRBJ1-1|TRBV10-3|NA
TGTGCCATCAGTGACCATAACACTGAAGCTTTCTTT
CAISDHNTEAFF
>NA|TRBJ2-7|TRBV18|NA
TGTGCCAGCTCACCGAGGGGGAGGGTATACGAGCAGTACTTC
CASSPRGRVYEQYF
>TRBD2|TRBJ2-7|TRBV10-3|few
TGTGCCATCAGTGCTGGGCGGGAGGGTGAGCAGTACTTC
CAISAGREGEQYF
>TRBD2|TRBJ2-1|TRBV6-1|many
TGTGCCAGCAGTGAACTAGCGGGGGGATACAATGAGCAGTTCTTC
CASSELAGGYNEQFF
>TRBD1|TRBJ1-5|TRBV7-6|NA
TGTGCCAGCAGCTTAAGCAGGGGGCTGGATCAGCCCCAGCATTTT
CASSLSRGLDQPQHF
>TRBD2|TRBJ2-1|TRBV7-9|NA
TGTGCCAGCAGCTTTCATGGTGGCGGGAGCCCCTACAATGTGCAGTTCTTC
CASSFHGGGSPYNVQFF
>NA|TRBJ2-2|TRBV5-1|few
TGCGCCAGCAGCTTGAGGCAGCCATCGAACACCGGGGAGCTGTTTTTT
CASSLRQPSNTGELFF
>NA|TRBJ1-5|TRBV12-3/TRBV12-4|many
TGTGCCAGCAGTCCCCGGGGTGGACAGCCCCAGCATTTT
CASSPRGGQPQHF
>TRBD2|TRBJ2-1|TRBV28|NA
TGTGCCAGCAGTCCACTTACAGGAGGACTAGCGGGAGCGTCGCCCCAGAATGAGCAGTTCTTC
CASSPLTGGLAGASPQNEQFF
>TRBD2|TRBJ2-1|TRBV4-2|NA
TGTGCCAGCAGCCAAGATGGGGGGGGAGGCGAAAATGAGCAGTTCTTC
CASSQDGGGGENEQFF
>TRBD2|TRBJ2-3|TRBV6-5|NA
TGTGCCAGCAGTTCCTTTCTAGCGGGAGCTAGCACAGATACGCAGTATTTT
CASSSFLAGASTDTQYF
>NA|TRBJ1-4|TRBV28|NA
TGTGCCAGCGTTGAAGGAGGTTTAAATGAAAAACTGTTTTTT
CASVEGGLNEKLFF
>NA|TRBJ2-5|TRBV12-3/TRBV12-4|NA
TGTGCCAGCAGCCTAGGACACAACCAAGAGACCCAGTACTTC
CASSLGHNQETQYF
>NA|TRBJ2-7|TRBV4-3|NA
TGCGCCAGCAGCCAAGTCCTAGGGGACTCCTACGAGCAGTACTTC
CASSQVLGDSYEQYF
>NA|TRBJ2-3|TRBV2|NA
TGTGCCAGCAGAGCACGTAGCGGAAGCACAGATACGCAGTATTTT
CASRARSGSTDTQYF